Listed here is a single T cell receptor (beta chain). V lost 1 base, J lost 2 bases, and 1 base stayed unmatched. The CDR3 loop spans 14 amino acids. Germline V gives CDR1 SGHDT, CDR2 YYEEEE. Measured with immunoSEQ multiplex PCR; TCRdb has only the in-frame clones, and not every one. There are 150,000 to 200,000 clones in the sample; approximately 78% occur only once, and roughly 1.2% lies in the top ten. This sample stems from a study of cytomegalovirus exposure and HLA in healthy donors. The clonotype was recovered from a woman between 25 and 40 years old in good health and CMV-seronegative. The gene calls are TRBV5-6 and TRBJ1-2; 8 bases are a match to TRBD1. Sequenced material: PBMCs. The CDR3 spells CASSLTGGNYGYTF. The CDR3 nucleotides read TGTGCCAGCAGCTTGACAGGGGGAAACTATGGCTACACCTTC.